The 14 T cell receptor beta chains below come from one sample, sequenced in a study of PD-1 blockade in classical Hodgkin lymphoma. Generated by immunoSEQ multiplex PCR, the TCRdb table keeps only in-frame clones and is missing some. The sample lists 35,000 to 45,000 clones; approximately 72% were seen once. Relapse was seen in all patients after autologous stem cell transplantation, and brentuximab vedotin exposure was variable. Sequencing was performed on peripheral blood mononuclear cells (PBMCs), taken before the second cycle of nivolumab. These receptors originate from a human donor with classical Hodgkin lymphoma.

Regarding this clone: The junction departs from the called germline gene at one end, perhaps through a read error. Other nucleotide sequences from this sample produce the same CDR3. The gene calls are TRBV6-1 and TRBJ1-4; no reliable D call. This CDR3 has 14 residues. The germline V gene has CDR1 MNHNS and CDR2 SASEGT. CDR3 region: CASSEFSSAEKLFF. In DNA, the CDR3 is TGTGCCAGCAGTGAATTTAGCAGCGCCGAAAAATTGTTTTTT.

CDR3 sequence: CASSLVGEQYF. The DNA for the CDR3 is TGTGCCAGCAGTTTGGTAGGCGAGCAGTACTTC. This rearrangement joins TRBV28 to TRBJ2-7; the D is unclear. CDR1 is MDHEN and CDR2 is SYDVKM in the germline V gene. The CDR3 has 11 residues. Between the trimmed V and J ends, which lost 3 bases and 6 bases, there was a span of 6 bases.

The V and J genes are TRBV7-6 and TRBJ2-5; D is unresolved. V was trimmed by 1 base and J by 2 bases, leaving 8 bases between them. The CDR3 loop spans 14 amino acids. CDR1 and CDR2 from the germline V gene are SGHVS and FNYEAQ. The CDR3 nucleotides read TGTGCCAGCAGCTTAGGGCGGCAGCAAGAGACCCAGTACTTC. Its translation: CASSLGRQQETQYF.

V and J are TRBV6-4 and TRBJ2-1, with a possible D match to TRBD2 (6 bases). The CDR3 runs to 15 residues. Germline CDR1 is MRHNA and CDR2 is SNTAGT. Trimming pared 3 bases from V and 2 bases from J, leaving 11 bases between. The CDR3: CASSEIAATYNEQFF. CDR3 nucleotides: TGTGCCAGCAGTGAGATAGCGGCAACCTACAATGAGCAGTTCTTC.

The rearrangement uses TRBV2 and TRBJ1-5; no reliable D call. Per the germline V gene, CDR1 is SNHLY and CDR2 is FYNNEI. The germline V and J ends were trimmed by 0 bases and 3 bases, with 9 bases remaining between them. The CDR3 runs 15 residues. CDR3 nucleotides: TGTGCCAGCAGTGAAGCGCGCCGGAACAATCAGCCCCAGCATTTT. This codes for CASSEARRNNQPQHF.

This clone was detected only a few times. V usage is TRBV9 and J usage is TRBJ2-1; D not certain. Per the germline V gene, CDR1 is SGDLS and CDR2 is YYNGEE. The germline V and J ends were trimmed by 6 bases and 4 bases, with 11 bases remaining between them. This CDR3 has 13 residues. This CDR3 is CASNVPLYNEQFF. CDR3 DNA: TGTGCCAGCAACGTCCCCTTATACAATGAGCAGTTCTTC.

Relative to its sample, this clone is medium-sized (0.01 to 0.1%). V gene TRBV27 combines with J gene TRBJ1-2, with 7 bases lining up with TRBD1. The trim removed 5 bases at V and 6 bases at J, leaving 9 bases unmatched. Germline-derived CDR1 and CDR2 are MNHEY and SMNVEV (reference sequence). The CDR3 spans 14 residues. As DNA, the CDR3 is TGTGCCAGCAGTATCCAACAGGGGTTCGATGGCTACACCTTC. Encoded protein: CASSIQQGFDGYTF.

This clone was observed a single time. The chain is built from TRBV18 and TRBJ1-1, with D perhaps TRBD1 (5 bases). Germline CDR1 KGHSH, CDR2 LQKENI. The V end was cut by 5 bases, the J end by 6 bases, with 13 bases between. The CDR3 totals 13 residues. DNA for the CDR3: TGTGCCAGCTCATCCCGGGACGTGCCTGAAGCTTTCTTT. It translates to CASSSRDVPEAFF.

This clone was counted only a few times. J is TRBJ1-1 and V is TRBV6-5, with D unclear. The CDR3 spans 13 residues. Germline V gene lookup returns CDR1 MNHEY and CDR2 SVGAGI. The V end lost 2 bases, the J end lost 5 bases, and 9 bases lay between the germline ends. For the CDR3, the DNA is TGTGCCAGCAGTTACGAGATGGGAACTGAAGCTTTCTTT. Encoded protein: CASSYEMGTEAFF.

The gene calls are TRBV5-1 and TRBJ2-7; TRBD2 agrees at 8 bases. V was clipped by 0 bases and J by 0 bases; unmatched bases: 5. Germline CDR1 reads SGHRS; CDR2 reads YFSETQ. This CDR3 contains 16 residues. The CDR3, as DNA: TGCGCCAGCAGCTTGGCATTAGCGGGAATCTCCTACGAGCAGTACTTC. Translated: CASSLALAGISYEQYF.

This clone occurred a few times. This chain joins TRBV7-3 and TRBJ1-1, with D unresolved. Germline loops: CDR1 SGHTA, CDR2 FQGTGA. The CDR3 length is 13 residues. V lost 3 bases and J lost 3, with 8 bases in between. The CDR3 is CASSFEGDTEAFF. The CDR3 bases are TGTGCCAGCAGCTTTGAGGGCGACACTGAAGCTTTCTTT.

The CDR3 DNA sequence: TGCGCCAGCAGCCGACGTGGGGGCGCCGGGAACACTGAAGCTTTCTTT. It codes for CASSRRGGAGNTEAFF. The chain has TRBV4-3 and TRBJ1-1, with a possible D match to TRBD1 (6 bases). The CDR3 sequence is 16 residues long. Germline values: CDR1 LGHNA, CDR2 YSLEER. V gave up 4 bases and J gave up 1 base, with 16 bases separating them.

The rearrangement joins TRBV19 to TRBJ2-1; TRBD2 might be the D (5 bases). Germline CDR1 reads LNHDA; CDR2 reads SQIVND (reference sequence). The ends were cut back, 1 base at V and 7 bases at J, with 11 bases in the middle. The CDR3 consists of 14 residues. The CDR3 loop reads CASSIGTGVNEQFF. The CDR3 nucleotides read TGTGCCAGTAGTATAGGGACTGGCGTAAATGAGCAGTTCTTC.

This chain joins TRBV4-2 and TRBJ1-2; D is undetermined. Deletions cut 0 bases from V and 4 bases from J, with 12 bases between. The CDR3 sequence is 15 residues long. Germline CDR1 reads LGHNA; CDR2 reads YNFKEQ. CDR3 nucleotide sequence: TGTGCCAGCAGCCAAGATGACGGGGTAGCCTATGGCTACACCTTC. It translates to CASSQDDGVAYGYTF.